The 19 T cell receptor beta chains listed next were all sequenced from one sample in a study of blood T cell repertoires in COVID-19. Assay used: immunoSEQ multiplex PCR; TCRdb lists only in-frame clones, some missing. The data contain a few hundred thousand clones, roughly 90% of them singletons. Sequencing was performed on peripheral blood. The receptors were sampled from a man aged 55-75 years with acute or convalescent COVID-19.

V and J are TRBV3-1 (or the pseudogene TRBV3-2) and TRBJ2-7; no reliable D call. The V gene's germline CDR1 is LGHDT and CDR2 YNNKEL (reference sequence). There are 12 residues in the CDR3. With 3 bases removed from V and 3 bases from J, the gap between germline ends came to 6 bases. This CDR3 reads CASSQLVYEQYF. Here the CDR3 DNA reads TGTGCCAGCAGCCAGCTAGTCTACGAGCAGTACTTC.

This sequence joins TRBV12-5 and TRBJ2-1; 9 bases line up with TRBD2. The V gene's germline CDR1 is LGHNT and CDR2 FRNRAP. The length of the CDR3 is 14 residues. The V gene end was trimmed by 6 bases and the J gene end by 7 bases; junction bases not matched to a gene: 7. For the CDR3, the DNA is TGTGCTAGTGGAGCGGGGCGGGAGGGAAATGAGCAGTTCTTC. This translates into CASGAGREGNEQFF.

V is TRBV28 and J is TRBJ1-1; D is unresolved. V was trimmed by 0 bases and J by 6 bases, leaving 11 bases between them. This CDR3 has 14 amino acids. Looked up from germline, CDR1 is MDHEN and CDR2 is SYDVKM. The CDR3 sequence: CASSLWRGTPEAFF. The DNA of the CDR3 is TGTGCCAGCAGTTTATGGCGGGGAACCCCTGAAGCTTTCTTT.

The V and J genes are TRBV5-1 and TRBJ1-6, with a weak D call TRBD1 (5 bases). V lost 4 bases, J lost 8 bases, and 16 bases lay in between. Germline-derived CDR1 and CDR2 are SGHRS and YFSETQ. The CDR3 spans 15 residues. The CDR3 DNA reads TGCGCCAGCAGCCAGGCGGGGGGTGGCGATTCACCCCTCCACTTT. Translated: CASSQAGGGDSPLHF.

The chain couples TRBV5-1 to TRBJ2-1, with TRBD2 matching over 7 bases. Germline CDR1 is SGHRS and CDR2 is YFSETQ. The CDR3 runs to 13 residues. V trimming: 3 bases; J trimming: 12 bases; junction bases outside the gene matches: 9. CDR3 residues: CASSSRLGLGQFF. The CDR3 region has the DNA TGCGCCAGCAGCTCCCGACTAGGACTAGGGCAGTTCTTC.

V and J are TRBV13 and TRBJ2-1; D is uncertain. The CDR3 runs 12 residues. V lost 3 bases and J lost 4, with 4 bases in between. Per the germline V gene, CDR1 is PRHDT and CDR2 is FYEKMQ (reference sequence). The CDR3 reads CASSFEYNEQFF. The CDR3 DNA reads as TGTGCCAGCAGCTTCGAGTACAATGAGCAGTTCTTC.

The chain links TRBV6-7 to TRBJ2-1; 11 bases are shared with TRBD2. TRBV6-7 is identified as an open reading frame with a role that is uncertain. The length of the CDR3 is 16 residues. J lost 7 bases, V lost 2 bases, and 7 bases had no gene match. The CDR3 reads CASSYEGLAASNEQFF. CDR3 DNA sequence: TGTGCCAGCAGTTACGAGGGACTAGCGGCTTCTAATGAGCAGTTCTTC.

The count of this clone is one. V is TRBV7-9 and J is TRBJ2-5, with 7 nucleotides matching TRBD1. The CDR3 length is 16 residues. V dropped 5 bases and J dropped 5; count of bases not matched to a gene: 14. Germline CDR1 is SEHNR and CDR2 is FQNEAQ (reference sequence). CDR3 bases: TGTGCCAGCAGCCCACGTCCCGGGACAGCCAGGGAGACCCAGTACTTC. It specifies CASSPRPGTARETQYF.

The chain carries TRBV4-3 and TRBJ1-6; D possibly corresponds to TRBD1 (5 bases). The CDR3 length is 17 residues. CDR1 is LGHNA, CDR2 YSLEER, per germline. The germline V and J ends were trimmed by 0 bases and 8 bases, with 17 bases remaining between them. The CDR3 sequence is CASSQDAGTAADSPLHF. The CDR3 region has the DNA TGCGCCAGCAGCCAAGATGCTGGGACTGCGGCGGATTCACCCCTCCACTTT.

The DNA of the CDR3 is TGTGCCAGCAGCTTAGTGGGGGGACGGACTGAAGCTTTCTTT. Residues: CASSLVGGRTEAFF. V gene TRBV7-2 combines with J gene TRBJ1-1; D possibly corresponds to TRBD1 (5 bases). This CDR3 contains 14 residues. Per the germline V gene, CDR1 is SGHTA and CDR2 is FQGNSA. The V gene lost 1 base and the J gene lost 5 bases, with 11 bases spanning the gap.

This clone was seen ten or more times. The chain has TRBV4-1 and TRBJ1-5; weak D call: TRBD1 (6 bases). The CDR3 has 16 residues. Trimming left V 4 bases short and J 3 bases short, with 16 bases between. Germline lookup yields CDR1 MGHRA and CDR2 YSYEKL. CDR3 DNA: TGCGCCAGCAGCCCAAACCAACAGGGTTACAATCAGCCCCAGCATTTT. This codes for CASSPNQQGYNQPQHF.

The chain recombines TRBV29-1 with TRBJ2-7; 8 bases align to TRBD2. Trimming at V came to 2 bases and at J to 5 bases, leaving 5 bases not matched to a gene. This CDR3 is built from 13 residues. Germline V gene data show CDR1 as SQVTM and CDR2 as ANQGSEA. CDR3 protein: CSVEIVSGNEQYF. CDR3 nucleotides: TGCAGCGTTGAAATAGTTAGCGGGAACGAGCAGTACTTC.

The chain is built from TRBV4-1 and TRBJ2-7; 10 bases map to TRBD2. CDR1 MGHRA and CDR2 YSYEKL come from the germline V gene. Trimming took 6 bases from V and 4 from J; bases not matched to a gene: 3. This CDR3 is 13 amino acids long. The DNA for the CDR3 is TGCGCCAGCAGTCTAGCGGGAGCTTACGAGCAGTACTTC. Translation gives CASSLAGAYEQYF.

The V gene is TRBV5-1, the J gene TRBJ1-2; 9 positions agree with TRBD1. The ends lost 4 bases at V and 7 bases at J; junction bases unmatched: 11. Germline lookup yields CDR1 SGHRS and CDR2 YFSETQ. The CDR3 extends over 15 amino acids. CDR3 in DNA: TGCGCCAGCAGCGACATGGGACAGGGACACGGTGGCTACACCTTC. Its translation is CASSDMGQGHGGYTF.

This chain joins TRBV7-3 and TRBJ2-5; TRBD2 aligns across 7 bases. The CDR3 covers 15 residues. CDR1 is SGHTA, CDR2 FQGTGA, per germline. Trimming removed 5 bases from V and 0 bases from J; junction bases left unmatched: 6. The CDR3 protein is CASSPQAGNQETQYF. Written as DNA, the CDR3 is TGTGCCAGCAGCCCCCAAGCGGGAAACCAAGAGACCCAGTACTTC.

This sequence joins TRBV28 and TRBJ1-1; 10 positions agree with TRBD1. Germline V CDR1 and CDR2: MDHEN, SYDVKM. CDR3 length: 14 residues. The V and J ends lost 6 bases and 2 bases, in that order; junction bases with no gene match: 3. The CDR3 nucleotides are TGTGCCAGCAGGACAGGGGGCCGTAACACTGAAGCTTTCTTT. Protein sequence: CASRTGGRNTEAFF.

The DNA of the CDR3 is TGTGCCTGGCTAAAAACTAGCGTGGGTACGCAGTATTTT. Translation: CAWLKTSVGTQYF. The chain is built from TRBV30 and TRBJ2-3, with 7 bases identical to TRBD2. V shed 5 bases and J 8 bases; nucleotides not matched to a gene: 10. The CDR3 has 13 residues. Per the germline V gene, CDR1 is GTSNPN and CDR2 is SVGIG (reference sequence).

This chain uses TRBV11-3 with TRBJ2-1; 7 bases are a match to TRBD2. The CDR3 covers 16 residues. CDR1 and CDR2 (germline): SGHNT, YENEEA. Trimming took 4 bases from V and 4 from J; bases not matched to a gene: 10. CDR3 in amino acids: CASSSQAGNHYNEQFF. CDR3 in DNA: TGTGCCAGCAGCTCACAAGCGGGAAACCATTACAATGAGCAGTTCTTC.

The CDR3 DNA follows: TGTGCCAGCTCAGACAGCAACTATGGCTACACCTTC. Protein: CASSDSNYGYTF. The chain links TRBV18 to TRBJ1-2, with a possible D match to TRBD1 (5 bases). Germline V gene data show CDR1 as KGHSH and CDR2 as LQKENI. V shed 5 bases and J shed 2 bases, with 6 bases lying between them. The CDR3 runs 12 residues.